This TCR beta chain was found in a study of blood T cell repertoires in COVID-19. Study-level information: Collection of acute and convalescent COVID-19 samples took place in the United States, Italy and Spain. Sample material is recorded as cDNA or gDNA derived from T cells, B-cell-depleted T cells, or PBMCs.

Under the authors' procedure: Amplifying reference gene primers gave estimates of nucleated cell counts. TCRdb's table, derived via immunoSEQ multiplex PCR, lists solely in-frame clones and lacks some. The V and J calls and the clone size are those of that table, but D and trimming were determined from the DNA. The repertoire holds 80,000 to 95,000 clones, with roughly 86% as singletons. The CDR3 is made up of 11 amino acids. CDR1 is LGHDT, CDR2 YNNKEL, per germline (reference sequence). V gave up 3 bases and J gave up 5 bases, with 4 bases separating them. The TCR comes from a man aged 65 to 85 with acute or convalescent COVID-19. Sequencing was carried out using peripheral blood. The V and J genes are TRBV3-1 (or the pseudogene TRBV3-2) and TRBJ2-5; no definite D call. For the CDR3, the DNA is TGTGCCAGCAGCCAGACTGAGACCCAGTACTTC. Residues: CASSQTETQYF.